What follows is one TCR beta chain and its context. This entry comes from a study of OX40 agonist ivuxolimab in advanced cancers. The CDR3 is 14 residues long. V lost 7 bases and J lost 0, with 10 bases in between. CDR1 and CDR2 (germline): SGHTA, FQGNSA. Some clones are missing from TCRdb's copy, which holds only in-frame ones; the method was immunoSEQ multiplex PCR. The repertoire consists of fewer than 30,000 clones, with 85% to 90% occurring once and the leading ten covering roughly 19%. The chain has TRBV7-2 and TRBJ2-1; D is possibly TRBD1 (6 bases). The TCR originated in an adult with an advanced solid tumor such as melanoma, head and neck, liver or kidney cancer. Sequenced material: CD4+ or CD8+ T cells sorted from blood, taken in a trial of the OX40 agonist ivuxolimab. The CDR3 nucleotides are TGTGCCAGCACCTTGGACAGCTCCTACAATGAGCAGTTCTTC. Its protein is CASTLDSSYNEQFF.